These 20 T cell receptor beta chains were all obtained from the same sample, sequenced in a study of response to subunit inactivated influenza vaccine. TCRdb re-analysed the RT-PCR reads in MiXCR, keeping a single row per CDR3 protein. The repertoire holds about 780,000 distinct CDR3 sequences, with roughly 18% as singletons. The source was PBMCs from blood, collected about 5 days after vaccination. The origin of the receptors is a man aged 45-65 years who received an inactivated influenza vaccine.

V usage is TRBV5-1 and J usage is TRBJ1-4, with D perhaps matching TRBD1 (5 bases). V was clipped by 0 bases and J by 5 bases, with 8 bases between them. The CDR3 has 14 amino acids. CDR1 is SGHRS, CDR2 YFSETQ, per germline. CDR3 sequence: CASSLAGQNEKLFF. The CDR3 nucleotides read TGCGCCAGCAGCTTGGCGGGGCAGAATGAAAAACTGTTTTTT.

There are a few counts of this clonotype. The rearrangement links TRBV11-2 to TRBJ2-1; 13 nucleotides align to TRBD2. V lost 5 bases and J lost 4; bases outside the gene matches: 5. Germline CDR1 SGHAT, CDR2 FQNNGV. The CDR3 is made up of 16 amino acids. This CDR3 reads CASSLGTSGEYNEQFF. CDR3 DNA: TGTGCCAGCAGCCTAGGGACTAGCGGGGAATACAATGAGCAGTTCTTC. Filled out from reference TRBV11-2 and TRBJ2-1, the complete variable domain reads EAGVAQSPRYKIIEKRQSVAFWCNPISGHATLYWYQQILGQGPKLLIQFQNNGVVDDSQLPKDRFSAERLKGVDSTLKIQPAKLEDSAVYLCASSLGTSGEYNEQFFGPGTRLTVL.

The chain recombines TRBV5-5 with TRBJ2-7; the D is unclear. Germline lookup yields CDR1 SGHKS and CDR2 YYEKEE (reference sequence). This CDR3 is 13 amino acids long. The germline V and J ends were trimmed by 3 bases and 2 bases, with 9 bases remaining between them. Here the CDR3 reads CASSWELTYEQYF. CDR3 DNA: TGTGCCAGCAGCTGGGAACTTACCTACGAGCAGTACTTC. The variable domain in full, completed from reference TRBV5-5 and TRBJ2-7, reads DAGVTQSPTHLIKTRGQQVTLRCSPISGHKSVSWYQQVLGQGPQFIFQYYEKEERGRGNFPDRFSARQFPNYSSELNVNALLLGDSALYLCASSWELTYEQYFGPGTRLTVT.

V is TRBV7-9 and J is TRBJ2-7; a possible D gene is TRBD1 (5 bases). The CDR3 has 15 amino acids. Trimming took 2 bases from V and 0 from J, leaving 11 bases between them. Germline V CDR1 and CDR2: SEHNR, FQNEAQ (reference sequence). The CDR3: CASSLTGASSYEQYF. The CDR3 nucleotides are TGTGCCAGCAGCTTAACTGGGGCGTCCTCCTACGAGCAGTACTTC.

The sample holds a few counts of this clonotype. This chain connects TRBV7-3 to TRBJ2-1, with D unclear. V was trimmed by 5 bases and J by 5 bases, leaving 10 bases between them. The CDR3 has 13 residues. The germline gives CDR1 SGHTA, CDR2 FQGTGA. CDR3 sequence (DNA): TGTGCCAGCAGCCACGATCGGGACAATGAGCAGTTCTTC. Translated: CASSHDRDNEQFF.

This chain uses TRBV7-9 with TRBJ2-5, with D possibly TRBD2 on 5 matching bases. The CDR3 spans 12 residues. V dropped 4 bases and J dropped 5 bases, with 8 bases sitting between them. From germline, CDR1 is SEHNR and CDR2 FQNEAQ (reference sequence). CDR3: CASSSERETQYF. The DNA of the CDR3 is TGTGCCAGCAGCTCAGAGCGGGAGACCCAGTACTTC.

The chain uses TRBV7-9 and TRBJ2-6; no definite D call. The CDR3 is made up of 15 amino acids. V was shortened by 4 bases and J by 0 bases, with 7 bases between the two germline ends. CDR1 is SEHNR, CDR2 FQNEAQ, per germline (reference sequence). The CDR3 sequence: CASSSVDSGANVLTF. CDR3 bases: TGTGCCAGCAGCTCCGTCGACTCTGGGGCCAACGTCCTGACTTTC.

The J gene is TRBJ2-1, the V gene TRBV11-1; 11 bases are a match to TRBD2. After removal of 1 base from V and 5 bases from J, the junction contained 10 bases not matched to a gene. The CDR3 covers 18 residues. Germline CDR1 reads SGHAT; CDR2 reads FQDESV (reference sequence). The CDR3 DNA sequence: TGTGCCAGCAGCTTAGGGGTATTACTAGCGGGGGCGAACAATGAGCAGTTCTTC. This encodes CASSLGVLLAGANNEQFF.

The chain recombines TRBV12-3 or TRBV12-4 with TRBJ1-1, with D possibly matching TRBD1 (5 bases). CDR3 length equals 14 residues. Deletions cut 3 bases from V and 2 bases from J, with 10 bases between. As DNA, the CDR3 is TGTGCCAGCAGTTTCAGGGAAGTCAACACTGAAGCTTTCTTT. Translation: CASSFREVNTEAFF.

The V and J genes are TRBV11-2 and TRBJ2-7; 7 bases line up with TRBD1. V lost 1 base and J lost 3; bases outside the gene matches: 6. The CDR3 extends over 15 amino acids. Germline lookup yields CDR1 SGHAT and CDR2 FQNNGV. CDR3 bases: TGTGCCAGCAGCTTAGGGATGGGACAGTACTACGAGCAGTACTTC. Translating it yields CASSLGMGQYYEQYF.

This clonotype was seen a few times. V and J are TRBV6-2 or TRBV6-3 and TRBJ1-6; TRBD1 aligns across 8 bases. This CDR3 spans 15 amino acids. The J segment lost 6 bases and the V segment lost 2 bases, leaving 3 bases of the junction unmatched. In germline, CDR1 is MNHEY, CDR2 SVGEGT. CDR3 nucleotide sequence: TGTGCCAGCAGTTACGGGACAGGCATTAATTCACCCCTCCACTTT. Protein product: CASSYGTGINSPLHF.

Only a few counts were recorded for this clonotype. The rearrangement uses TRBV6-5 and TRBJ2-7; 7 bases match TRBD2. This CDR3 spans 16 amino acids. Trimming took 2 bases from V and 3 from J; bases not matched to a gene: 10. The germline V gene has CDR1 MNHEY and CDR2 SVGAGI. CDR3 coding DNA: TGTGCCAGCAGTTACGGTCAGGAAGGGGACTACTACGAGCAGTACTTC. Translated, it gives CASSYGQEGDYYEQYF.

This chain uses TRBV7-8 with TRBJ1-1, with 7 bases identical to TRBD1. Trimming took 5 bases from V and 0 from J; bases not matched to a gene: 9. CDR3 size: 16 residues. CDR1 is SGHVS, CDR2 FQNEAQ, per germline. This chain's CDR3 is CASSPGQPFLNTEAFF. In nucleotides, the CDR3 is TGTGCCAGCAGCCCGGGACAGCCATTCCTGAACACTGAAGCTTTCTTT.

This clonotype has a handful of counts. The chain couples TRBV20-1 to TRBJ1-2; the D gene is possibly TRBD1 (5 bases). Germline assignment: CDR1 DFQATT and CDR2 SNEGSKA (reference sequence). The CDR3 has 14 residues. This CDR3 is CSAPGVGLGYGYTF. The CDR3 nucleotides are TGCAGCGCCCCGGGGGTGGGGCTGGGATATGGCTACACCTTC.

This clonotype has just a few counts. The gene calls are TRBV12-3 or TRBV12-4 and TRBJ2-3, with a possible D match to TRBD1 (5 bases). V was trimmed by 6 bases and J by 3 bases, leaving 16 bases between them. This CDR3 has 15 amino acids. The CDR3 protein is CASRLLGQGTDTQYF. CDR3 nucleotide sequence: TGTGCCAGCAGACTACTGGGGCAGGGAACAGATACGCAGTATTTT.

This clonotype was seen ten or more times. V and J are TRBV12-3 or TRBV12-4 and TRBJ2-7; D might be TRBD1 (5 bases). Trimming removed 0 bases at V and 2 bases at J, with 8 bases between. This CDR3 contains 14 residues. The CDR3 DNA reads TGTGCCAGCAGTTTAGCAGGGGCAGCCTACGAGCAGTACTTC. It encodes CASSLAGAAYEQYF.

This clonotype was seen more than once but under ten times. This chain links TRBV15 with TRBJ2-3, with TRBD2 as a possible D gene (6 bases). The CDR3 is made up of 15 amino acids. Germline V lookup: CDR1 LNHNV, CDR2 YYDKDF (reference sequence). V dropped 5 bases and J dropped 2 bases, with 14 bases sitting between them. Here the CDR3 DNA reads TGTGCCACCAGCCGCACTAGCCGGGACACAGATACGCAGTATTTT. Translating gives CATSRTSRDTDTQYF. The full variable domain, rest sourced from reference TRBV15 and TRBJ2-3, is DAMVIQNPRYQVTQFGKPVTLSCSQTLNHNVMYWYQQKSSQAPKLLFHYYDKDFNNEADTPDNFQSRRPNTSFCFLDIRSPGLGDTAMYLCATSRTSRDTDTQYFGPGTRLTVL.

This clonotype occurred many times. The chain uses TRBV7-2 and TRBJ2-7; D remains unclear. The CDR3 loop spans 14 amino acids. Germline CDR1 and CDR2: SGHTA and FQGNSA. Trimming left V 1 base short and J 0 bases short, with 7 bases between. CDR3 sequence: CASSLGTNSYEQYF. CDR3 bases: TGTGCCAGCAGCTTAGGCACCAACTCCTACGAGCAGTACTTC.

The CDR3 reads CASSLTGVGTGELFF. As DNA, the CDR3 is TGTGCCAGCAGCTTGACAGGTGTCGGCACCGGGGAGCTGTTTTTT. The chain has TRBV5-5 and TRBJ2-2, with a tentative D call TRBD1 (5 bases). CDR1 is SGHKS and CDR2 is YYEKEE in the germline V gene (reference sequence). V lost 1 base and J lost 4, with 11 bases in between. This CDR3 spans 15 amino acids. Using reference TRBV5-5 and TRBJ2-2 for the parts outside the CDR3, the full variable domain is DAGVTQSPTHLIKTRGQQVTLRCSPISGHKSVSWYQQVLGQGPQFIFQYYEKEERGRGNFPDRFSARQFPNYSSELNVNALLLGDSALYLCASSLTGVGTGELFFGEGSRLTVL.

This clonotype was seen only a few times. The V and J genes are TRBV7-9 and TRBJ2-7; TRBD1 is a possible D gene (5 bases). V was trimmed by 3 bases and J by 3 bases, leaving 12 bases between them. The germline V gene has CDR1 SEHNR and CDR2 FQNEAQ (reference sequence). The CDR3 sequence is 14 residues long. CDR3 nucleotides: TGTGCCAGCAGCTTCACCACAGGATTCTACGAGCAGTACTTC. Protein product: CASSFTTGFYEQYF.